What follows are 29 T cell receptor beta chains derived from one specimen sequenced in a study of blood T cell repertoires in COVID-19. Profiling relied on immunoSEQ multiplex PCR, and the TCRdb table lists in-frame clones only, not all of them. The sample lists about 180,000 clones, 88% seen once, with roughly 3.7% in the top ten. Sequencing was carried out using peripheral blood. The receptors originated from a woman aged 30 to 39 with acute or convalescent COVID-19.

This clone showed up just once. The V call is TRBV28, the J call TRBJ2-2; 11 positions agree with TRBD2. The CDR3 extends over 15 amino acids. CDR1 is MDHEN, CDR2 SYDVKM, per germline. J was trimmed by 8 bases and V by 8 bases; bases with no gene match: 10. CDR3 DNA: TGTGCCAGCCTCTCGAGTAGCGGGAGGGGGGGGGAGCTGTTTTTT. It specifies CASLSSSGRGGELFF.

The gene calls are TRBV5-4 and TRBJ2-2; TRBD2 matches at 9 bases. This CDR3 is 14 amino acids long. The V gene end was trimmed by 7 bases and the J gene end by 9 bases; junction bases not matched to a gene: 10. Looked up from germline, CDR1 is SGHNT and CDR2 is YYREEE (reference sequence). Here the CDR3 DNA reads TGTGCCAGCCAGGGCGGGAGGGCGAACCGGGAGCTGTTTTTT. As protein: CASQGGRANRELFF. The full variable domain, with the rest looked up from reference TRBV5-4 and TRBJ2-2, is ETGVTQSPTHLIKTRGQQVTLRCSSQSGHNTVSWYQQALGQGPQFIFQYYREEENGRGNFPPRFSGLQFPNYSSELNVNALELDDSALYLCASQGGRANRELFFGEGSRLTVL.

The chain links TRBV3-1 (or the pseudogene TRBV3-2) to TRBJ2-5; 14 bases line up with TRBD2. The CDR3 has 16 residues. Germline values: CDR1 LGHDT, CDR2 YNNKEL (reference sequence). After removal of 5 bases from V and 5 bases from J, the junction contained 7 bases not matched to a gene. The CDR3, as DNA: TGTGCCAGCAGCGGACGGACTAGCGGGAGGAAGGAGACCCAGTACTTC. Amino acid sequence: CASSGRTSGRKETQYF.

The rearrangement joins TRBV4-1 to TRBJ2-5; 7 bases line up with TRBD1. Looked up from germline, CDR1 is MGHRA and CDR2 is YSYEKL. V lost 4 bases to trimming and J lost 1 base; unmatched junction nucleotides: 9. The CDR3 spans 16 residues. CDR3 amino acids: CASSPMDRLIQETQYF. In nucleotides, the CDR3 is TGCGCCAGCAGCCCGATGGACAGGCTGATCCAAGAGACCCAGTACTTC.

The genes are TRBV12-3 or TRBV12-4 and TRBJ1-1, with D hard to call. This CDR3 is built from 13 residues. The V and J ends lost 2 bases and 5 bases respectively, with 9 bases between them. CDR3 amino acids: CASSLMRRTEAFF. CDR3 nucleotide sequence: TGTGCCAGCAGTTTAATGCGGAGGACTGAAGCTTTCTTT.

The CDR3 loop reads CASSVREGLNEQYF. CDR3 nucleotide sequence: TGTGCCAGCAGCGTACGGGAAGGGTTAAACGAGCAGTACTTC. The chain carries TRBV9 and TRBJ2-7; maybe TRBD2 (5 bases). The V gene's germline CDR1 is SGDLS and CDR2 YYNGEE. The ends were cut back, 1 base at V and 5 bases at J, with 13 bases in the middle. CDR3 length: 14 residues.

The CDR3 sequence is CASSRIQGTDTQYF. The CDR3 nucleotides read TGTGCCAGCAGCAGGATCCAGGGCACAGATACGCAGTATTTT. This chain connects TRBV6-5 to TRBJ2-3; D gene ambiguous. The germline V gene has CDR1 MNHEY and CDR2 SVGAGI. This CDR3 comprises 14 residues. The V gene lost 6 bases and the J gene lost 1 base, with 11 bases spanning the gap.

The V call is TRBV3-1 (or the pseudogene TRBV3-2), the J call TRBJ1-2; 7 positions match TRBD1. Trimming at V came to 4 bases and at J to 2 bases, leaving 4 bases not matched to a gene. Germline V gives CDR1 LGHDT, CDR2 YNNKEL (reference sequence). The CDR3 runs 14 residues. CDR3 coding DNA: TGTGCCAGCAGCCTCAGGGGGTCCAACTATGGCTACACCTTC. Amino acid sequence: CASSLRGSNYGYTF.

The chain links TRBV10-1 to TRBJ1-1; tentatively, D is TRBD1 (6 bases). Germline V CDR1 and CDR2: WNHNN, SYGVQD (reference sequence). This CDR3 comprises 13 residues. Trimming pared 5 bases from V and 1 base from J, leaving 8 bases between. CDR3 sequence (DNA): TGCGCCAGCAGTTTGACAGGGAACACTGAAGCTTTCTTT. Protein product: CASSLTGNTEAFF.

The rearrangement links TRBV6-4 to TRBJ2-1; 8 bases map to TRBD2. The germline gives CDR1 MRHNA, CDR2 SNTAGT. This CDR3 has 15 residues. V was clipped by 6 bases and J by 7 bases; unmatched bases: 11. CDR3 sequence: CASSQASGRGNEQFF. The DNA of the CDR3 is TGTGCCAGCAGCCAAGCAAGCGGGAGAGGGAATGAGCAGTTCTTC.

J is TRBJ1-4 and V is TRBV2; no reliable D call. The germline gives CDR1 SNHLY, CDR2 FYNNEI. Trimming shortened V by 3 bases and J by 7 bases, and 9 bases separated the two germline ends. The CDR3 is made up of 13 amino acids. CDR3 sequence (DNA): TGTGCCAGCAGTGAGGAGCACATTGAAAAACTGTTTTTT. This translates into CASSEEHIEKLFF.

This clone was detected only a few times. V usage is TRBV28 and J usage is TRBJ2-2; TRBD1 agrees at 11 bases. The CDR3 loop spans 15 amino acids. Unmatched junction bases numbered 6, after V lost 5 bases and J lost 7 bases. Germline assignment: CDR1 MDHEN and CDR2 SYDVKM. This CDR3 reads CASSPFGTGGGELFF. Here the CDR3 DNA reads TGTGCCAGCAGTCCCTTCGGGACAGGGGGCGGGGAGCTGTTTTTT.

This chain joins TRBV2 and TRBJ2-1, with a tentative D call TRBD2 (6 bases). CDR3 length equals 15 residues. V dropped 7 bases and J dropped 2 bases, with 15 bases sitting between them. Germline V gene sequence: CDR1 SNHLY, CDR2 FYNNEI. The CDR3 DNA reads TGTGCCAGCAAAGTACGGGACTTCGCCTACAATGAGCAGTTCTTC. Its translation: CASKVRDFAYNEQFF. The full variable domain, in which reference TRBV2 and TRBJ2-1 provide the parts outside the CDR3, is EPEVTQTPSHQVTQMGQEVILRCVPISNHLYFYWYRQILGQKVEFLVSFYNNEISEKSEIFDDQFSVERPDGSNFTLKIRSTKLEDSAMYFCASKVRDFAYNEQFFGPGTRLTVL.

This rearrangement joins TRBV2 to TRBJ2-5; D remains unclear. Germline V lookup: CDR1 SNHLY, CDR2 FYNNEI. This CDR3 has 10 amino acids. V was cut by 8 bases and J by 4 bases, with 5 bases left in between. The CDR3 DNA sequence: TGTGCCAGCCAGATAGAGACCCAGTACTTC. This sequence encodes CASQIETQYF.

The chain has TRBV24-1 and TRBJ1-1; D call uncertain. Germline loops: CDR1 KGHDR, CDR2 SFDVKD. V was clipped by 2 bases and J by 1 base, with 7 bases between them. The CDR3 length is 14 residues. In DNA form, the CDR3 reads TGTGCCACCAGTGATTCGACGGGGAACACTGAAGCTTTCTTT. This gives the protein CATSDSTGNTEAFF.

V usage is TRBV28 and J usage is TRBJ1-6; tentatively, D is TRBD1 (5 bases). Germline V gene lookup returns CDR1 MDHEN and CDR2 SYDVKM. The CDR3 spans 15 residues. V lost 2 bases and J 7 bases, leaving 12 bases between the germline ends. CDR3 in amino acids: CASSLIGGENSPLHF. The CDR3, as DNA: TGTGCCAGCAGTTTAATTGGGGGGGAGAATTCACCCCTCCACTTT.

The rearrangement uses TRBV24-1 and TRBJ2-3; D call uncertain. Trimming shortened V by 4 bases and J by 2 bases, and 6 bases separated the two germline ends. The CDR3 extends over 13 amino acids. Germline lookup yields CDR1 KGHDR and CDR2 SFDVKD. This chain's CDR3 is CATSDYNTDTQYF. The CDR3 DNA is TGTGCCACCAGTGACTATAACACAGATACGCAGTATTTT.

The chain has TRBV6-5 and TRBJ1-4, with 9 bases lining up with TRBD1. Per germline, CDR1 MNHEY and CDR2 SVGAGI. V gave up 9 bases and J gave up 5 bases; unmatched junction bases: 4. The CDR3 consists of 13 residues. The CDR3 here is CARHRGRNEKLFF. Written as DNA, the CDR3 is TGTGCCAGACACAGGGGGCGGAATGAAAAACTGTTTTTT.

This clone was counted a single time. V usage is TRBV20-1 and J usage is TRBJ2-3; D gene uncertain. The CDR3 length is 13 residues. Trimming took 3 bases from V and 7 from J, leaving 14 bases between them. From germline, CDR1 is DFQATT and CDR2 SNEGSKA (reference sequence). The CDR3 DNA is TGCAGTGCTAGTGGTCCCCATAGAAATACGCAGTATTTT. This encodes CSASGPHRNTQYF.

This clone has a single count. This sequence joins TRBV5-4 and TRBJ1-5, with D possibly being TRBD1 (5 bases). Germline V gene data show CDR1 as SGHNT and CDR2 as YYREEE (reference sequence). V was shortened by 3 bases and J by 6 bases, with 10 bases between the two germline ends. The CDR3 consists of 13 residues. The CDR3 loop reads CASSWDLGQPQHF. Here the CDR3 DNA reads TGTGCCAGCAGCTGGGACTTGGGTCAGCCCCAGCATTTT.

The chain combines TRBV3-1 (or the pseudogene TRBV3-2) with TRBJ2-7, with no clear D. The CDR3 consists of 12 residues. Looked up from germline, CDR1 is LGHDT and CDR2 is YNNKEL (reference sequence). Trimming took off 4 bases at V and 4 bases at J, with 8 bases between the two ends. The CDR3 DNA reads TGTGCCAGCAGCCCTAACCTTTACGAGCAGTACTTC. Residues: CASSPNLYEQYF.

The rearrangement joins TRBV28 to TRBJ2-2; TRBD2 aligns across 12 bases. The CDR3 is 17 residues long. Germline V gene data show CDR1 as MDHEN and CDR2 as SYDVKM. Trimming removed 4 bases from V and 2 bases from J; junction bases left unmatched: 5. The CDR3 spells CASSSSSGRANTGELFF. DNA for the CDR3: TGTGCCAGCAGTTCCTCTAGCGGGAGGGCTAACACCGGGGAGCTGTTTTTT.

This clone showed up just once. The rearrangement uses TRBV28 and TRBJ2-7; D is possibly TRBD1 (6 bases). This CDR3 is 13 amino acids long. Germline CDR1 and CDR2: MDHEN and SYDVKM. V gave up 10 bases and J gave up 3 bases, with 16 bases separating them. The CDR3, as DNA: TGTGCCATTCTACAGGGTCTTGGCTACGAGCAGTACTTC. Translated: CAILQGLGYEQYF.

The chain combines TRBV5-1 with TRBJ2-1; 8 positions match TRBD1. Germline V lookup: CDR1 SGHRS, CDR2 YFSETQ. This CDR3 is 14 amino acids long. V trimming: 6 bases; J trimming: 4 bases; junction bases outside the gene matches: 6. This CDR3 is CASTGQVQYNEQFF. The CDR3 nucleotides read TGCGCCAGCACGGGACAGGTACAATACAATGAGCAGTTCTTC. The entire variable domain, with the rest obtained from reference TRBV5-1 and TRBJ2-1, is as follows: KAGVTQTPRYLIKTRGQQVTLSCSPISGHRSVSWYQQTPGQGLQFLFEYFSETQRNKGNFPGRFSGRQFSNSRSEMNVSTLELGDSALYLCASTGQVQYNEQFFGPGTRLTVL.

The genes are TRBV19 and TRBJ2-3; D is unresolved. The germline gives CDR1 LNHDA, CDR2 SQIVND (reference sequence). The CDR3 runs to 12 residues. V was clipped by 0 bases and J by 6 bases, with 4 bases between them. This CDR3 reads CASSIDVDTQYF. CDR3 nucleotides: TGTGCCAGTAGTATAGACGTGGATACGCAGTATTTT.

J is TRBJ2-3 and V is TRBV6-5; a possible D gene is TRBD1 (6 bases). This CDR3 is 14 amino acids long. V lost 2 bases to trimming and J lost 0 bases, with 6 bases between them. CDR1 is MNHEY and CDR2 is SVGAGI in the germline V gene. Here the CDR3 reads CASSYGQSTDTQYF. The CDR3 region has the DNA TGTGCCAGCAGTTACGGACAGAGCACAGATACGCAGTATTTT.

In nucleotides, the CDR3 is TGTGCCAGCAGTAGACTAGCGGGAGGGCCGGGGCAAGAGACCCAGTACTTC. Protein product: CASSRLAGGPGQETQYF. The chain recombines TRBV28 with TRBJ2-5, with 14 bases that match TRBD2. The CDR3 length is 17 residues. With V trimmed by 5 bases and J by 2 bases, 7 bases remained unmatched. Germline CDR1 is MDHEN and CDR2 is SYDVKM.

CDR3 loop: CATSRAPKGTGIQYF. The CDR3, as DNA: TGTGCCACCAGCAGAGCCCCCAAGGGGACAGGCATTCAGTACTTC. The genes are TRBV15 and TRBJ2-4, with 8 positions matching TRBD1. Trimming at V came to 1 base and at J to 9 bases, leaving 8 bases not matched to a gene. In germline, CDR1 is LNHNV, CDR2 YYDKDF (reference sequence). This CDR3 contains 15 residues.

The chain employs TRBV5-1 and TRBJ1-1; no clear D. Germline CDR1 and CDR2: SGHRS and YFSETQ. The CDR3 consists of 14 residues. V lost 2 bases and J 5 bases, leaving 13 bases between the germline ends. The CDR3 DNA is TGCGCCAGCAGCTTCGATAGCCGAGAAACTGAAGCTTTCTTT. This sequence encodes CASSFDSRETEAFF.